This passage covers 23 T cell receptor beta chains from one sample sequenced in a study of T cell changes during pregnancy in multiple sclerosis. Profiling relied on immunoSEQ multiplex PCR, and the TCRdb table lists in-frame clones only, not all of them. The sample comprises under 70,000 clones, roughly nine tenths of which are singletons, and about 0.76% rests with the top ten. The sequencing here drew on CD4+ T cells from peripheral blood mononuclear cells, taken in the first trimester of pregnancy. The source of these receptors is a female donor with multiple sclerosis, enrolled in a pregnancy study.

This clone came up once. The chain uses TRBV28 and TRBJ1-2; TRBD1 matches 9 bases. The V segment lost 5 bases and the J segment 8 bases; nucleotides outside the gene matches: 9. Germline CDR1 and CDR2: MDHEN and SYDVKM. The CDR3 extends over 14 amino acids. CDR3 protein: CASSLPQGARGYTF. As DNA, the CDR3 is TGTGCCAGCAGTCTACCACAGGGGGCGCGGGGCTACACCTTC.

CDR3 nucleotide sequence: TGTGCCAGCAGCCCTAACAGCTATGGCTACACCTTC. This translates into CASSPNSYGYTF. V is TRBV7-2 and J is TRBJ1-2; no definite D call. V lost 5 bases, J lost 4 bases, and 8 bases lay in between. This CDR3 is 12 amino acids long. The germline V gene has CDR1 SGHTA and CDR2 FQGNSA.

This rearrangement joins TRBV7-2 to TRBJ2-7; a weak D match, TRBD2 (5 bases). The CDR3 is made up of 14 amino acids. CDR1 and CDR2 (germline): SGHTA, FQGNSA. The V end lost 4 bases, the J end lost 3 bases, and 13 bases lay between the germline ends. This chain's CDR3 is CASSYRTGSYEQYF. The CDR3 DNA is TGTGCCAGCAGCTACCGGACGGGGAGCTACGAGCAGTACTTC.

Only a few counts were recorded for this clone. The chain joins TRBV10-3 to TRBJ1-1; the match to TRBD1 covers 11 bases. The germline gives CDR1 ENHRY, CDR2 SYGVKD. The CDR3 is 14 residues long. V shed 9 bases and J 4 bases; nucleotides not matched to a gene: 7. The CDR3 loop reads CAMAVGQGVTEAFF. The CDR3 region has the DNA TGTGCCATGGCAGTGGGACAGGGGGTCACTGAAGCTTTCTTT.

The sample holds a few counts of this clone. J is TRBJ2-2 and V is TRBV7-2; unclear D gene. Germline CDR1 and CDR2: SGHTA and FQGNSA. The ends were cut back, 1 base at V and 2 bases at J, with 5 bases in the middle. CDR3 length: 14 residues. The chain's CDR3 is CASSLVSNTGELFF. The CDR3 nucleotides are TGTGCCAGCAGCTTAGTTTCAAACACCGGGGAGCTGTTTTTT.

This sequence joins TRBV6-5 and TRBJ1-1; possible D gene TRBD1, 5 bases. V lost 7 bases to trimming and J lost 4 bases, with 16 bases between them. The length of the CDR3 is 14 residues. Germline CDR1 reads MNHEY; CDR2 reads SVGAGI. CDR3 sequence: CASNEAGRTTEAFF. The CDR3, as DNA: TGTGCCAGCAACGAAGCGGGGCGAACCACTGAAGCTTTCTTT.

V and J are TRBV27 and TRBJ2-1; 12 positions match TRBD2. This CDR3 is built from 17 residues. The germline CDR1 and CDR2 sequences are MNHEY and SMNVEV (reference sequence). Trimming at V came to 2 bases and at J to 7 bases, leaving 9 bases not matched to a gene. CDR3 loop: CASSLRLAGGQNNEQFF. For the CDR3, the DNA is TGTGCCAGCAGTTTAAGGCTAGCGGGGGGGCAAAATAATGAGCAGTTCTTC.

The rearrangement uses TRBV19 and TRBJ1-5; tentative D call: TRBD1 (5 bases). Germline lookup yields CDR1 LNHDA and CDR2 SQIVND (reference sequence). Trimming pared 4 bases from V and 7 bases from J, leaving 8 bases between. The CDR3 totals 12 residues. CDR3 region: CASSTGYQPQHF. CDR3 sequence (DNA): TGTGCCAGTAGTACAGGGTACCAGCCCCAGCATTTT.

The chain recombines TRBV6-5 with TRBJ1-2; D possibly corresponds to TRBD1 (6 bases). Trimming removed 5 bases from V and 3 bases from J, with 13 bases in between. The CDR3 length is 14 residues. Per the germline V gene, CDR1 is MNHEY and CDR2 is SVGAGI. The CDR3 DNA reads as TGTGCCAGCAGTCCAGGACAGACTGACTATGGCTACACCTTC. This encodes CASSPGQTDYGYTF.

The V and J genes are TRBV15 and TRBJ1-2; D call uncertain. The CDR3 length is 17 residues. Germline assignment: CDR1 LNHNV and CDR2 YYDKDF (reference sequence). The V and J ends lost 0 bases and 4 bases respectively, with 18 bases between them. CDR3 nucleotide sequence: TGTGCCACCAGCAGAGATCAAAAGGCGAGGGCTAGCTATGGCTACACCTTC. It encodes CATSRDQKARASYGYTF.

This sequence joins TRBV18 and TRBJ1-3; D gene unclear. The V end lost 3 bases, the J end lost 2 bases, and 17 bases lay between the germline ends. This CDR3 has 17 amino acids. Germline V gives CDR1 KGHSH, CDR2 LQKENI. This CDR3 reads CASSPLRTEATGNTIYF. The CDR3, as DNA: TGTGCCAGCTCACCGCTCCGGACGGAGGCGACTGGAAACACCATATATTTT. Together with reference TRBV18 and TRBJ1-3, the CDR3 gives the full variable domain: NAGVMQNPRHLVRRRGQEARLRCSPMKGHSHVYWYRQLPEEGLKFMVYLQKENIIDESGMPKERFSAEFPKEGPSILRIQQVVRGDSAAYFCASSPLRTEATGNTIYFGEGSWLTVV.

This clone was detected a few times. The chain employs TRBV2 and TRBJ2-7, with D perhaps matching TRBD2 (5 bases). Germline CDR1 reads SNHLY; CDR2 reads FYNNEI. Deletions cut 7 bases from V and 0 bases from J, with 7 bases between. CDR3 length: 12 residues. In DNA form, the CDR3 reads TGTGCCAGCACGGCGGGCTCCTACGAGCAGTACTTC. Translated: CASTAGSYEQYF. The whole variable domain, remainder taken from reference TRBV2 and TRBJ2-7, is EPEVTQTPSHQVTQMGQEVILRCVPISNHLYFYWYRQILGQKVEFLVSFYNNEISEKSEIFDDQFSVERPDGSNFTLKIRSTKLEDSAMYFCASTAGSYEQYFGPGTRLTVT.

J is TRBJ2-4 and V is TRBV5-6, with D uncertain. CDR1 and CDR2 from the germline V gene are SGHDT and YYEEEE. The CDR3 has 13 amino acids. V lost 1 base and J 9 bases, leaving 11 bases between the germline ends. As DNA, the CDR3 is TGTGCCAGCAGCTTGTTCCGCGTCGGCATTCAGTACTTC. It encodes CASSLFRVGIQYF. The variable domain in full, with the rest retrieved from reference TRBV5-6 and TRBJ2-4, is DAGVTQSPTHLIKTRGQQVTLRCSPKSGHDTVSWYQQALGQGPQFIFQYYEEEERQRGNFPDRFSGHQFPNYSSELNVNALLLGDSALYLCASSLFRVGIQYFGAGTRLSVL.

This chain uses TRBV5-6 with TRBJ2-5; TRBD1 matches at 8 bases. Germline CDR1 reads SGHDT; CDR2 reads YYEEEE. With V trimmed by 2 bases and J by 6 bases, 3 bases remained unmatched. The CDR3 totals 13 residues. CDR3 protein: CASSLAGGQTQYF. Here the CDR3 DNA reads TGTGCCAGCAGCTTAGCAGGGGGCCAGACCCAGTACTTC.

This clone was seen only a few times. The chain employs TRBV6-6 and TRBJ1-2; D is unresolved. Germline CDR1 reads MNHNY; CDR2 reads SVGAGI (reference sequence). The V gene lost 5 bases and the J gene lost 2 bases, with 6 bases spanning the gap. CDR3 length equals 12 residues. CDR3 sequence reads: CASSTENYGYTF. The CDR3 DNA reads as TGTGCCAGCAGTACAGAAAACTATGGCTACACCTTC.

The chain links TRBV4-1 to TRBJ2-5, with 10 bases identical to TRBD2. The CDR3 sequence is 17 residues long. The V gene end was trimmed by 3 bases and the J gene end by 0 bases; junction bases not matched to a gene: 7. The germline V gene encodes CDR1 MGHRA and CDR2 YSYEKL. The CDR3 is CASSQEPSGRYQETQYF. The CDR3 bases are TGCGCCAGCAGCCAGGAGCCTAGCGGGAGATACCAAGAGACCCAGTACTTC.

The gene calls are TRBV29-1 and TRBJ1-3, with unresolved D. Trimming removed 3 bases at V and 7 bases at J, with 13 bases between. The CDR3 runs to 13 residues. The germline V gene encodes CDR1 SQVTM and CDR2 ANQGSEA. CDR3 in DNA: TGCAGCGTTGACCGAGCCCCGGGGAACACCATATATTTT. Encoded protein: CSVDRAPGNTIYF. Filled out from reference TRBV29-1 and TRBJ1-3, the complete variable domain reads SAVISQKPSRDICQRGTSLTIQCQVDSQVTMMFWYRQQPGQSLTLIATANQGSEATYESGFVIDKFPISRPNLTFSTLTVSNMSPEDSSIYLCSVDRAPGNTIYFGEGSWLTVV.

This clone has just one count. For the CDR3, the DNA is TGTGCCAGCAGTCTAGCGGGGGACTACAATGAGCAGTTCTTC. Translation gives CASSLAGDYNEQFF. This rearrangement joins TRBV6-5 to TRBJ2-1, with TRBD2 matching 10 bases. Per the germline V gene, CDR1 is MNHEY and CDR2 is SVGAGI. The ends lost 5 bases at V and 3 bases at J; junction bases unmatched: 1. The CDR3 sequence is 14 residues long.

CDR3 loop: CAISEGLAVSYEQYF. The CDR3 nucleotides read TGTGCCATCAGCGAAGGACTAGCGGTTTCCTACGAGCAGTACTTC. The V and J genes are TRBV10-3 and TRBJ2-7; TRBD2 matches at 10 bases. V was pared by 6 bases and J by 1 base, with 6 bases of the junction left unmatched. The CDR3 consists of 15 residues. Germline CDR1 ENHRY, CDR2 SYGVKD.

The V and J genes are TRBV4-3 and TRBJ2-7, with D maybe TRBD1 (5 bases). This CDR3 has 14 residues. CDR1 and CDR2 from the germline V gene are LGHNA and YSLEER. Trimming cost V 0 bases and J 5 bases, with 11 bases left between them. In DNA, the CDR3 is TGCGCCAGCAGCCAAGAATTGGGGCGGCACGAGCAGTACTTC. Protein: CASSQELGRHEQYF.

The chain combines TRBV4-2 with TRBJ1-2; the match to TRBD1 covers 8 bases. This CDR3 contains 15 residues. Germline V CDR1 and CDR2: LGHNA, YNFKEQ. V lost 3 bases, J lost 7 bases, and 10 bases stayed unmatched. Here the CDR3 DNA reads TGTGCCAGCAGCCAGGAGGACAGGGTATCCTCTGGCTACACCTTC. It encodes CASSQEDRVSSGYTF.

The chain uses TRBV7-9 and TRBJ1-2, with a tentative D call TRBD1 (5 bases). The CDR3 runs 11 residues. The germline gives CDR1 SEHNR, CDR2 FQNEAQ (reference sequence). The V end lost 1 base, the J end lost 8 bases, and 5 bases lay between the germline ends. CDR3: CASSLDRGYTF. CDR3 bases: TGTGCCAGCAGCTTAGACAGGGGCTACACCTTC.

V is TRBV21-1 and J is TRBJ2-1; the D call TRBD1 from the table was never checked on the DNA. TRBV21-1 is marked as a pseudogene. The CDR3 sequence is 13 residues long. The CDR3 is CASPGTGGNEQFF. The CDR3 DNA reads as TGTGCCAGTCCCGGGACAGGGGGCAATGAGCAGTTCTTC.